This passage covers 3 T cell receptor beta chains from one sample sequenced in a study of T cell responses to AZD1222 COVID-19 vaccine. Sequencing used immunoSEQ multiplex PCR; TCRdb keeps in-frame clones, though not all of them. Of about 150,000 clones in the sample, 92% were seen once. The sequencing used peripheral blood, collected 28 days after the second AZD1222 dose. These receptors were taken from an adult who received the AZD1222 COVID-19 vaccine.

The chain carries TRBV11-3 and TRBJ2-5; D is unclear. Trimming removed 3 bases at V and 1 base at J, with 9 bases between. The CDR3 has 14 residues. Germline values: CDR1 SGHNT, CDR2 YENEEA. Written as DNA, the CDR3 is TGTGCCAGCAGCTTGTCTCGGATCCAAGAGACCCAGTACTTC. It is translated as CASSLSRIQETQYF.

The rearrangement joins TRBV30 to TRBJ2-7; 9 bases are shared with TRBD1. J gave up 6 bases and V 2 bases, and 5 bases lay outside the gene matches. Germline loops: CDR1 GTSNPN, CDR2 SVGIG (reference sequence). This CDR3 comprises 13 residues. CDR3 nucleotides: TGTGCCTGGAGTTGGAAACAGGGGGCCGAGCAGTACTTC. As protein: CAWSWKQGAEQYF. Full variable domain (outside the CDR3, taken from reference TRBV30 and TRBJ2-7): SQTIHQWPATLVQPVGSPLSLECTVEGTSNPNLYWYRQAAGRGLQLLFYSVGIGQISSEVPQNLSASRPQDRQFILSSKKLLLSDSGFYLCAWSWKQGAEQYFGPGTRLTVT.

This chain's CDR3 is CASSQGGSPFRTEQFF. In nucleotides, the CDR3 is TGTGCCAGCAGCCAAGGGGGTAGCCCCTTTCGTACGGAGCAGTTCTTC. This chain links TRBV14 with TRBJ2-1; no clear D. V dropped 1 base and J dropped 10 bases, with 20 bases sitting between them. The CDR3 loop spans 16 amino acids. Looked up from germline, CDR1 is SGHDN and CDR2 is FVKESK.